This TCR beta chain was found in a study of Ad26.COV2.S vaccination and SARS-CoV-2 variants. The V and J ends lost 4 bases and 3 bases, in that order; junction bases with no gene match: 8. This CDR3 is 15 amino acids long. Per the germline V gene, CDR1 is MNHEY and CDR2 is SVGEGT. Sequencing used immunoSEQ multiplex PCR; TCRdb keeps in-frame clones, though not all of them. The table lists 350,000 to 450,000 clones, about 90% of them singletons. Concerning this clone: Its antigen remains unknown.

Overall study findings and caveats: Quantification of TCR breadth and depth may have yielded underestimates of total T cell responses. CD8+ and CD4+ T cells specific for spike reportedly responded with substantial breadth after vaccination. Comparable non-spike TCR breadth was observed in vaccine and placebo recipients.

The TCR sequence derives from a human donor who had recovered from COVID-19. The sample in question was peripheral blood, obtained after recovery from COVID-19. V gene TRBV6-2 or TRBV6-3 combines with J gene TRBJ2-7; 8 nucleotides line up with TRBD1. Here the CDR3 reads CASSSGTGQHYEQYF. The CDR3 DNA sequence: TGTGCCAGCAGTTCCGGGACAGGTCAACACTACGAGCAGTACTTC.